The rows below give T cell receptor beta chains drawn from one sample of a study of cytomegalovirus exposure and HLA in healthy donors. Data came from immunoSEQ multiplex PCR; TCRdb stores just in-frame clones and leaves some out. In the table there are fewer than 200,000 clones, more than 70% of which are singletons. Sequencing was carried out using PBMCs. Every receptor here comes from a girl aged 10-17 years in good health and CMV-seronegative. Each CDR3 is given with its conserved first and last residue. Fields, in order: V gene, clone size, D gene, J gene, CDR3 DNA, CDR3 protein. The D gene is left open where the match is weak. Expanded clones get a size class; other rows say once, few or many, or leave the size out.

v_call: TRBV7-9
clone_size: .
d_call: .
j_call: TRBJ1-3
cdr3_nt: TGTGCCAGCAGCTTATTAGGGGCCTCTGGAAACACCATATATTTT
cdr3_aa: CASSLLGASGNTIYF

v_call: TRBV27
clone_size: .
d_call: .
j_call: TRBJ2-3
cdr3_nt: TGTGCCAGCAGTTCAGACACCCTCTTTGGCACAGATACGCAGTATTTT
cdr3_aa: CASSSDTLFGTDTQYF

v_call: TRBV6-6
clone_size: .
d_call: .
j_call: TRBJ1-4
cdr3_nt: TGTGCCAGCAGTTCCCATCAAGCGGCTAATGAAAAACTGTTTTTT
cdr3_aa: CASSSHQAANEKLFF

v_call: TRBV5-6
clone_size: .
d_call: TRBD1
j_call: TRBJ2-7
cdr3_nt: TGTGCCAGCAGCCAAAGACAGGGGGCCTGGTACGAGCAGTACTTC
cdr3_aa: CASSQRQGAWYEQYF

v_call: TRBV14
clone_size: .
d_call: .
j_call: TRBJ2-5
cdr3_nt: TGTGCCAGCAGCCACATTGTGGGGGGCCAAGAGACCCAGTACTTC
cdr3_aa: CASSHIVGGQETQYF

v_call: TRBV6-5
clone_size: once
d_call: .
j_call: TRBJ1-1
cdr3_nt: TGTGCCAGCAGTTACTCCCCAGGGCGTCTGGACACTGAAGCTTTCTTT
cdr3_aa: CASSYSPGRLDTEAFF

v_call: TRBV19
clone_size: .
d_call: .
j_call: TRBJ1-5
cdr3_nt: TGTGCCAGTAGAGGGGGAAATCAGCCCCAGCATTTT
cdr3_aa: CASRGGNQPQHF

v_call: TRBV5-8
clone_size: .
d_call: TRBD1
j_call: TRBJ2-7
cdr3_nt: TGTGCCAGCAGCACGAGGACAGGGGCCTACGAGCAGTACTTC
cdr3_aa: CASSTRTGAYEQYF

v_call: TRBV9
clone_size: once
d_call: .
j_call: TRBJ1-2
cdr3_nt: TGTGCCAGCAGCCCCCAGGCGGGGGAATTAGGATATGGCTACACCTTC
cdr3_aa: CASSPQAGELGYGYTF

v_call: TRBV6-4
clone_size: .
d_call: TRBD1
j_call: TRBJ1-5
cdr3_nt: TGTGCCAGCAGTGCCGACCCAGGGGGGAGTCAGCCCCAGCATTTT
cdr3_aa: CASSADPGGSQPQHF

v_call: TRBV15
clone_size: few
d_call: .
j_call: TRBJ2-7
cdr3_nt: TGTGCCACCAGCAGAGACCCTTACGAGCAGTACTTC
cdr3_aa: CATSRDPYEQYF

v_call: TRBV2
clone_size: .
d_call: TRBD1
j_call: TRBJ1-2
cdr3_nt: TGTGCCAGCAGTACAGGGGTGGATGTTGGCTACACCTTC
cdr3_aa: CASSTGVDVGYTF

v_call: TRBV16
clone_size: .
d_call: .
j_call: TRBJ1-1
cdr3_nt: TGTGCCAGCAGCCAGACGGGGAACACTGAAGCTTTCTTT
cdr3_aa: CASSQTGNTEAFF

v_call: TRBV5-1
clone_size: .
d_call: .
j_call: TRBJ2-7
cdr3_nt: TGCGCCAGCAGCTTGGTGTTAGGGGGGGCCTACGAGCAGTACTTC
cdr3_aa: CASSLVLGGAYEQYF

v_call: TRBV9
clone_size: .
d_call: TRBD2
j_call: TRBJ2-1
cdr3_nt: TGTGCCAGCAGCACCGGGGGGGCCCGGGTTGAGCAGTTCTTC
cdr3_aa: CASSTGGARVEQFF

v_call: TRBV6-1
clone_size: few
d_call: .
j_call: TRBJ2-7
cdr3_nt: TGTGCCAGCAACTCGGGCAGGGGCTACGAGCAGTACTTC
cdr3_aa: CASNSGRGYEQYF

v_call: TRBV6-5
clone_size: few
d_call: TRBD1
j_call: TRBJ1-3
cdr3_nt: TGTGCCAGCCTTGGGACAGGAGAAGGAAACACCATATATTTT
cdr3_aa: CASLGTGEGNTIYF

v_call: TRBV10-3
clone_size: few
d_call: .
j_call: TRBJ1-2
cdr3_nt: TGTGCCATCAGTGCCGGGCTAACGGGAGGAGTAGGCTACACCTTC
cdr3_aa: CAISAGLTGGVGYTF

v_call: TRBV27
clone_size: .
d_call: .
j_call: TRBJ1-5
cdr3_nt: TGTGCCAGCAGCCCTCTGACAGTGACCAATCAGCCCCAGCATTTT
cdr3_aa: CASSPLTVTNQPQHF

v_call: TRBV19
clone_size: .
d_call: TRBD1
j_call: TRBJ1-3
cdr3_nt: TGTGCCACCGGACAGGGGGCGGTTAGCTCTGGAAACACCATATATTTT
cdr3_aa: CATGQGAVSSGNTIYF

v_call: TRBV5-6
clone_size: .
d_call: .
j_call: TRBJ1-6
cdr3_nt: TGTGCCAGCAGCTTTCTCCAGGGTGCTAATTCACCCCTCCACTTT
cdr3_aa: CASSFLQGANSPLHF

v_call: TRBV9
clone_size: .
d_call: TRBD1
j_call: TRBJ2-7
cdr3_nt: TGTGCCAGCAGCAACACTCAGGGGGCGTGGACAGAAGAGCAGTACTTC
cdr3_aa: CASSNTQGAWTEEQYF

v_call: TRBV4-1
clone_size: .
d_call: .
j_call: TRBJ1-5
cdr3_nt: TGCGCCAGCAGCCAAGGGAGGATGGGGAATCAGCCCCAGCATTTT
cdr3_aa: CASSQGRMGNQPQHF

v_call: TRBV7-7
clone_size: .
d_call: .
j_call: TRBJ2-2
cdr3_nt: TGTGCCAGCAGCCAGGGGACACCGAACACCGGGGAGCTGTTTTTT
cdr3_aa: CASSQGTPNTGELFF

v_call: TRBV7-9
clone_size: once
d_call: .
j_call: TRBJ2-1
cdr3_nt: TGTGCCAGCAGCCCCGTGGGGGGATACAATGAGCAGTTCTTC
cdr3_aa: CASSPVGGYNEQFF

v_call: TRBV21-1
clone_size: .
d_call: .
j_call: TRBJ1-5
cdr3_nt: TGTGCCAGCAGCAAAATGTGGCCGACCCGGGAGAGCAATCAGCCCCAGCATTTT
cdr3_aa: CASSKMWPTRESNQPQHF

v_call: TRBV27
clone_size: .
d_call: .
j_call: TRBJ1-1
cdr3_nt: TGTGCCAGCAGTCAACAGGGTCTGAACACTGAAGCTTTCTTT
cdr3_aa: CASSQQGLNTEAFF

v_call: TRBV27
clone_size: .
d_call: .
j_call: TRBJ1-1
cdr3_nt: TGTGCCAGCAGTTTATCCGGAGGGAAAGCTTTCTTT
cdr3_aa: CASSLSGGKAFF

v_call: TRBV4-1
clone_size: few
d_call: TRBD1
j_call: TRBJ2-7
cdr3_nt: TGCGCCAGCAGCCCCGGACAGGGAAGTATCGACGAGCAGTACTTC
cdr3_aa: CASSPGQGSIDEQYF

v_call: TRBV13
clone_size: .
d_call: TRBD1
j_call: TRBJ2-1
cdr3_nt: TGTGCCAGCAGCTTCCCGACAGGGGGCGCAGGGGAGCAGTTCTTC
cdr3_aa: CASSFPTGGAGEQFF

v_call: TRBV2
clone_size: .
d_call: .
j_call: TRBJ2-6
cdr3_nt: TGTGCCAGCAGTAGCGCCCCCCCCGGCTCTGGGGCCAACGTCCTGACTTTC
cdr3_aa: CASSSAPPGSGANVLTF

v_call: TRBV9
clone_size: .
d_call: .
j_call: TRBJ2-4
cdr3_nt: TGTGCCAGCAGCGTAGCCCCCATGGGCCAGGATAACATTCAGTACTTC
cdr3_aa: CASSVAPMGQDNIQYF

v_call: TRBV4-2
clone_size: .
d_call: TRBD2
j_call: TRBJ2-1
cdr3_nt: TGTGCCAGCAGCCAAGATCTCCCTTTACGGACTAGCGGGGACAATGAGCAGTTCTTC
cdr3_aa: CASSQDLPLRTSGDNEQFF

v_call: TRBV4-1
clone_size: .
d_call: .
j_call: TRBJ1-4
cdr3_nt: TGCGCCAGCAGCCAAGGTCCCGTGCAGAATGAAAAACTGTTTTTT
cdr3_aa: CASSQGPVQNEKLFF

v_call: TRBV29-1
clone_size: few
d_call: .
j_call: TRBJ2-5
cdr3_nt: TGCAGCGTGGACCAGGGGAGCTTAGAGACCCAGTACTTC
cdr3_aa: CSVDQGSLETQYF

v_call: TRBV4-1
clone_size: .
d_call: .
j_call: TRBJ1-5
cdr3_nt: TGCGCCAGCAGCCAAGATGCGGAGACTCATCAGCCCCAGCATTTT
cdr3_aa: CASSQDAETHQPQHF

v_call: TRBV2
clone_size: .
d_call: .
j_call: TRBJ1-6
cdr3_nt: TGTGCCAGCAGTGGTAGAGAAAGCTCCTATAATTCACCCCTCCACTTT
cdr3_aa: CASSGRESSYNSPLHF

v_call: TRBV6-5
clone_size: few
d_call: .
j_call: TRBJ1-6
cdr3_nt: TGTGCCAGCAGAGCATCAACAGGGTTTAATTCACCCCTCCACTTT
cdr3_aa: CASRASTGFNSPLHF

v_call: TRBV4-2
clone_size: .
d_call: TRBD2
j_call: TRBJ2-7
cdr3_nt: TGTGCCAGCAGCCAAGACCCGGGACTAGCCCTCGAGCAGTACTTC
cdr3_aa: CASSQDPGLALEQYF

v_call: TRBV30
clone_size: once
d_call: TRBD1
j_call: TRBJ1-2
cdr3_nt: TGTGCCGGTACAGGGGACGGCTACACCTTC
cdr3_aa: CAGTGDGYTF

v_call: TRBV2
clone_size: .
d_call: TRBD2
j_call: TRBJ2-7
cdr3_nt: TGTGCCAGCAGGATTACTAGCGGGGGGTTAGACGAGCAGTACTTC
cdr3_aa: CASRITSGGLDEQYF

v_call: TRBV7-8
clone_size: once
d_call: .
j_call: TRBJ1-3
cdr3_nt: TGTGCCAGCAGCCTCGGGACTCCGAGGGGCAACACCATATATTTT
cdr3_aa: CASSLGTPRGNTIYF

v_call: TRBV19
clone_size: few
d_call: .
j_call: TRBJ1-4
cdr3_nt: TGTGCCAGTGTCGGACTAAGTAATGAAAAACTGTTTTTT
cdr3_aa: CASVGLSNEKLFF

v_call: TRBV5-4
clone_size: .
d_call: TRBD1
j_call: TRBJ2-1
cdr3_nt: TGTGCCAGCAGCGTACCGGGACAGGGTTACAATGAGCAGTTCTTC
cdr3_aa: CASSVPGQGYNEQFF

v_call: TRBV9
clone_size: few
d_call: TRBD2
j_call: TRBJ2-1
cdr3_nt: TGTGCCAGCAGCGGCTACCGTGGGGGGACTAGCTCCAATGAGCAGTTCTTC
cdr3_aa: CASSGYRGGTSSNEQFF

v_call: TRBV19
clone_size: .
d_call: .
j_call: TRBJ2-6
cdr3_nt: TGTGCCAGTATCGAACAGGGCTCTGGGGCCAACGTCCTGACTTTC
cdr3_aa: CASIEQGSGANVLTF

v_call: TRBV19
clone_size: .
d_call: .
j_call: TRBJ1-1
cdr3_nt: TGTGCCAGTAGTATTGGTAGTACTCCAGGCACTGAAGCTTTCTTT
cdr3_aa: CASSIGSTPGTEAFF

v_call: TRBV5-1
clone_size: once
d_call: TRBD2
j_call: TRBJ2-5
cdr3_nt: TGCGCCAGCAGCCCCATGGGACTAGCGGAGACCCAGTACTTC
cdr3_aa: CASSPMGLAETQYF

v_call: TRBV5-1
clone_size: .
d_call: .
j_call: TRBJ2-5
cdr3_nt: TGCGCCAGCAGCCAGGAACCCGCCCAAGAGACCCAGTACTTC
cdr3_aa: CASSQEPAQETQYF

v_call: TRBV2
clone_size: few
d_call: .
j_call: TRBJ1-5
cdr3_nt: TGTGCCAGCAATGAGGGGACAACTCAGCCCCAGCATTTT
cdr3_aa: CASNEGTTQPQHF

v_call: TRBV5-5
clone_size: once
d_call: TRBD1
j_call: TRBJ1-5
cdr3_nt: TGTGCCAGCCATCCGGAGGGGGCGGGTCAGCCCCAGCATTTT
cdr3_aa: CASHPEGAGQPQHF

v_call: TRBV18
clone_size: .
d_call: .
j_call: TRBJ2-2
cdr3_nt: TGTGCCAGCTCACCGGGGCAGGGCGTTTCGACCGGGGAGCTGTTTTTT
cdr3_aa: CASSPGQGVSTGELFF

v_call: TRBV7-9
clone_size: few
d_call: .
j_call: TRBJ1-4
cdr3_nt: TGTGCCAGCAGCTTAAAACTCACAGGAGAAAAACTGTTTTTT
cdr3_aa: CASSLKLTGEKLFF

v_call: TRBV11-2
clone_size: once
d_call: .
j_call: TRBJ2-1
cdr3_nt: TGTGCCAGCAGCTTAGTGGCGGCGGACAATGAGCAGTTCTTC
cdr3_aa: CASSLVAADNEQFF

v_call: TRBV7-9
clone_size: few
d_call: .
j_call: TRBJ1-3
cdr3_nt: TGTGCCAGCAGCCCGGGACACTCCTCTGGAAACACCATATATTTT
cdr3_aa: CASSPGHSSGNTIYF

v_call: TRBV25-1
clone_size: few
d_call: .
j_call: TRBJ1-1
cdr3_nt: TGTGCCAGCAGTGTTCAATCCTTCCCCGGGACATCGAACACTGAAGCTTTCTTT
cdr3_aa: CASSVQSFPGTSNTEAFF

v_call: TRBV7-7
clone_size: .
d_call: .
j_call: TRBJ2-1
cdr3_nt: TGTGCTAGCAGCTTGGACAGTTACAATGAGCAGTTCTTC
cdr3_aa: CASSLDSYNEQFF

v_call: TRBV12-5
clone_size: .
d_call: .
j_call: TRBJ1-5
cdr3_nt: TGTGCTAGTGGTTTAGACGGTCGGGGGTATAGCAATCAGCCCCAGCATTTT
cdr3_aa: CASGLDGRGYSNQPQHF

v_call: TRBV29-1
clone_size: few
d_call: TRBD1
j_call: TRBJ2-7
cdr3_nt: TGCAGCGTTGAAGGGGGAGGGACAGGGGGAAAGGGGGGCTACGGCGAGCAGTACTTC
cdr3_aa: CSVEGGGTGGKGGYGEQYF